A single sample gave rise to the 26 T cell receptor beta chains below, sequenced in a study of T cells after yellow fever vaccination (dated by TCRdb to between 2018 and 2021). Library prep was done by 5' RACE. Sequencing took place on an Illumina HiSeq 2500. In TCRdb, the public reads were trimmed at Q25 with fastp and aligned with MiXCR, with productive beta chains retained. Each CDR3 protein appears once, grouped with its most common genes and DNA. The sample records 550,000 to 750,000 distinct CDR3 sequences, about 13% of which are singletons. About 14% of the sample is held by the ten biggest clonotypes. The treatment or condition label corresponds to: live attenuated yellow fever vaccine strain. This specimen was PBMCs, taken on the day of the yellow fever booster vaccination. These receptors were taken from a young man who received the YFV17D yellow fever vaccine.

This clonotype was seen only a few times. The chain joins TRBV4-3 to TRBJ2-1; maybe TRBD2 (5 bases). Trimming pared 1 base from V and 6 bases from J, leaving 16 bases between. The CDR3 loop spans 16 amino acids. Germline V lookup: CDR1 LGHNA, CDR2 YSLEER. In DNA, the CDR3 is TGCGCCAGCAGCCAAGGAGATCGGTGGGAGAGCAATGAGCAGTTCTTC. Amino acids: CASSQGDRWESNEQFF.

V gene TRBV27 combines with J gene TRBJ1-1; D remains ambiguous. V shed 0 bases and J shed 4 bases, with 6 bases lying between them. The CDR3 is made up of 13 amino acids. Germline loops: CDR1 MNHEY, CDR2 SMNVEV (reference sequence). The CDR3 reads CASSLSGVTEAFF. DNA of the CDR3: TGTGCCAGCAGTTTATCCGGGGTCACTGAAGCTTTCTTT.

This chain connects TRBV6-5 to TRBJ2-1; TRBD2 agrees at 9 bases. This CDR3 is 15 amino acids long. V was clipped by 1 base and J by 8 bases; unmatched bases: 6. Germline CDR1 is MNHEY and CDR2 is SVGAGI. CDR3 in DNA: TGTGCCAGCAGTTACTTGCGGGAGGGCCGCGATGAGCAGTTCTTC. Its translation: CASSYLREGRDEQFF.

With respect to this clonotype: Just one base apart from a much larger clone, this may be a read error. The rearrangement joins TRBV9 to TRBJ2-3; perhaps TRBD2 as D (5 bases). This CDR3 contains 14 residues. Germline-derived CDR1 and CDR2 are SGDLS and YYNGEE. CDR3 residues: CASSAVALGDTQSF. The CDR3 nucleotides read TGTGCCAGCAGCGCCGTAGCCCTGGGAGATACGCAGTCTTTT.

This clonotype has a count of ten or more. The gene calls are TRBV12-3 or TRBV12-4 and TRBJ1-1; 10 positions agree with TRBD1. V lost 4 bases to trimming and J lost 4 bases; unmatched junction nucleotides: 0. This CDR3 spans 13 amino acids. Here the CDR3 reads CASSWDRGTEAFF. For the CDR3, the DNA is TGTGCCAGCAGTTGGGACAGGGGCACTGAAGCTTTCTTT.

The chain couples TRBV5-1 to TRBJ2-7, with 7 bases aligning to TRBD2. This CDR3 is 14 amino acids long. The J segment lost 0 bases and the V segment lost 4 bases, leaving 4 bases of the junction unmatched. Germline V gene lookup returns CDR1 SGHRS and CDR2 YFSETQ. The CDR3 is CASSPTSLSYEQYF. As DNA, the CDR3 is TGCGCCAGCAGCCCGACTAGCCTCTCCTACGAGCAGTACTTC.

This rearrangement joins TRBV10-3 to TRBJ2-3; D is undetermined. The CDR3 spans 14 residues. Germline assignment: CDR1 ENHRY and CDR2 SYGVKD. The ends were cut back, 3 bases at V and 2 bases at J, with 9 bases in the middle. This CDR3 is CAISESGITDTQYF. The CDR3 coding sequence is TGTGCCATCAGTGAAAGTGGGATCACAGATACGCAGTATTTT.

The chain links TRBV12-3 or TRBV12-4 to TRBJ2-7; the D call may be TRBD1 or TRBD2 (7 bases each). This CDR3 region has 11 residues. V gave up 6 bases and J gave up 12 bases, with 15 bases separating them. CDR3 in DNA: TGTGCCAGCAGCCAGGGGGGGGGGATGTACTTC. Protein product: CASSQGGGMYF.

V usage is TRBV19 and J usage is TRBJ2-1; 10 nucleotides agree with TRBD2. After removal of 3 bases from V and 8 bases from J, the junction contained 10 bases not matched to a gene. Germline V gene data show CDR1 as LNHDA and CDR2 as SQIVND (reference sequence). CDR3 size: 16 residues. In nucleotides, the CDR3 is TGTGCCAGTAGTATCCGAGCGGGAGGGCAAAATTATGAGCAGTTCTTC. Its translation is CASSIRAGGQNYEQFF.

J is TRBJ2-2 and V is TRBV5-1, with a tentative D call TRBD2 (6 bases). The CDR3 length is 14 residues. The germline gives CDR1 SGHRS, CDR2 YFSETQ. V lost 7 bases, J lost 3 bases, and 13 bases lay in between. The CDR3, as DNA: TGCGCCAGCTTTCGGGACTTCTACACCGGGGAGCTGTTTTTT. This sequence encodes CASFRDFYTGELFF. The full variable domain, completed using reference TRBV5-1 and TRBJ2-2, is KAGVTQTPRYLIKTRGQQVTLSCSPISGHRSVSWYQQTPGQGLQFLFEYFSETQRNKGNFPGRFSGRQFSNSRSEMNVSTLELGDSALYLCASFRDFYTGELFFGEGSRLTVL.

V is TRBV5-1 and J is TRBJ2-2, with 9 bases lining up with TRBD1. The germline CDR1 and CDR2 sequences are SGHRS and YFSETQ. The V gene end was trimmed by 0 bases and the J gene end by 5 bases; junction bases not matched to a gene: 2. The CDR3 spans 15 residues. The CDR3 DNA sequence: TGCGCCAGCAGCTTGGCGGGACAGGGTACCGGGGAGCTGTTTTTT. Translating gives CASSLAGQGTGELFF. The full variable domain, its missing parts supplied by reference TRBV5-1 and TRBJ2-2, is KAGVTQTPRYLIKTRGQQVTLSCSPISGHRSVSWYQQTPGQGLQFLFEYFSETQRNKGNFPGRFSGRQFSNSRSEMNVSTLELGDSALYLCASSLAGQGTGELFFGEGSRLTVL.

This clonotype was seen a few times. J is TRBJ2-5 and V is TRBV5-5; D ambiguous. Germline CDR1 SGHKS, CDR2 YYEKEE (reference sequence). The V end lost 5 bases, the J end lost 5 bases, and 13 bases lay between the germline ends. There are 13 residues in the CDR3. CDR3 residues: CASRRSVSETQYF. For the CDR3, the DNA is TGTGCCAGCAGGCGGAGCGTCTCGGAGACCCAGTACTTC. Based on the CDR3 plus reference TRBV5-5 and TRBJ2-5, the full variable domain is DAGVTQSPTHLIKTRGQQVTLRCSPISGHKSVSWYQQVLGQGPQFIFQYYEKEERGRGNFPDRFSARQFPNYSSELNVNALLLGDSALYLCASRRSVSETQYFGPGTRLLVL.

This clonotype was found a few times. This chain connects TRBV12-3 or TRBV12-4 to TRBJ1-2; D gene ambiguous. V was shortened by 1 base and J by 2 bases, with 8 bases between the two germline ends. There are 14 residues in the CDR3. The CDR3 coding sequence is TGTGCCAGCAGTTTAGGAGGAGAGAACTATGGCTACACCTTC. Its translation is CASSLGGENYGYTF.

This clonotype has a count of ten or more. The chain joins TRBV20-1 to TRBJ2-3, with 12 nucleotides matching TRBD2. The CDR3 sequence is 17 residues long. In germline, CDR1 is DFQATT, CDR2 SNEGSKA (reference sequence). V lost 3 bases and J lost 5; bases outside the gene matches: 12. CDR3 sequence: CSARASSGRAVVDTQYF. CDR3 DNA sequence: TGCAGTGCTAGGGCCTCTAGCGGGAGGGCCGTGGTAGATACGCAGTATTTT.

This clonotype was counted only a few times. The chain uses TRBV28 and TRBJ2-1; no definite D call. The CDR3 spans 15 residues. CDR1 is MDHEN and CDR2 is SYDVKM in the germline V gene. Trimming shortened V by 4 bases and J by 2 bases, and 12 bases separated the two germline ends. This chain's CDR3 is CASSSRSDPYNEQFF. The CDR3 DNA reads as TGTGCCAGCAGTTCTCGGAGCGATCCCTACAATGAGCAGTTCTTC.

The CDR3 DNA reads as TGTGCCATCGCTGTTGGACCCGGGGAAAAACTGTTTTTT. This codes for CAIAVGPGEKLFF. The rearrangement links TRBV10-3 to TRBJ1-4; D not certain. CDR1 and CDR2 from the germline V gene are ENHRY and SYGVKD. The CDR3 spans 13 residues. Trimming removed 8 bases at V and 8 bases at J, with 15 bases between.

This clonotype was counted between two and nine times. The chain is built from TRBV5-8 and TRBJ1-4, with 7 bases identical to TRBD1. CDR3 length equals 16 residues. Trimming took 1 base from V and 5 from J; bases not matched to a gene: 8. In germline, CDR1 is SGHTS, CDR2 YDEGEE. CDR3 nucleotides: TGTGCCAGCAGCTTGTATTGGACAGGCGGAAATGAAAAACTGTTTTTT. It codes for CASSLYWTGGNEKLFF.

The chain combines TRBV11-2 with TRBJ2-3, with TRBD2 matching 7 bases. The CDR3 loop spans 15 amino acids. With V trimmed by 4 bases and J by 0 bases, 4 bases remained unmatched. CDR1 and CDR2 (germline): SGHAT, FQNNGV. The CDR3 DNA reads TGTGCCAGCAGCTACTATAGCGGGAGCACAGATACGCAGTATTTT. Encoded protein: CASSYYSGSTDTQYF. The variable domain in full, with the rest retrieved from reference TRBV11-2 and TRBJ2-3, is EAGVAQSPRYKIIEKRQSVAFWCNPISGHATLYWYQQILGQGPKLLIQFQNNGVVDDSQLPKDRFSAERLKGVDSTLKIQPAKLEDSAVYLCASSYYSGSTDTQYFGPGTRLTVL.

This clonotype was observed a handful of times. DNA for the CDR3: TGTGCCACCAGTGATTTTGGGACAGGGTCCACCGGGGAGCTGTTTTTT. Its protein is CATSDFGTGSTGELFF. The chain employs TRBV24-1 and TRBJ2-2; 9 positions agree with TRBD1. Germline loops: CDR1 KGHDR, CDR2 SFDVKD. The CDR3 consists of 16 residues. Trimming cost V 1 base and J 4 bases; bases outside gene matches: 3.

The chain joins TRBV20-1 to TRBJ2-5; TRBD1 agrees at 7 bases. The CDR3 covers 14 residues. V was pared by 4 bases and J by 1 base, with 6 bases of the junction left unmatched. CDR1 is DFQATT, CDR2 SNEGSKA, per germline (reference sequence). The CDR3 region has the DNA TGCAGTGCTATGGGGGACAGCGTCCAAGAGACCCAGTACTTC. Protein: CSAMGDSVQETQYF.

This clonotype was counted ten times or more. The CDR3 sequence is CASSLLGPDTGELFF. The DNA of the CDR3 is TGTGCCAGCAGCTTGTTAGGGCCGGATACCGGGGAGCTGTTTTTT. This sequence joins TRBV5-5 and TRBJ2-2; D not certain. The CDR3 consists of 15 residues. Germline V CDR1 and CDR2: SGHKS, YYEKEE (reference sequence). V lost 1 base to trimming and J lost 5 bases, with 12 bases between them.

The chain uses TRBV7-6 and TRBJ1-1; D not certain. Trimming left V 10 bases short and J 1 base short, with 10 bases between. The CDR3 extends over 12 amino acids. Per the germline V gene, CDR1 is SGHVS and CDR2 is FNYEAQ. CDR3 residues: CATARPNTEAFF. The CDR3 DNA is TGTGCCACGGCCAGACCGAACACTGAAGCTTTCTTT.

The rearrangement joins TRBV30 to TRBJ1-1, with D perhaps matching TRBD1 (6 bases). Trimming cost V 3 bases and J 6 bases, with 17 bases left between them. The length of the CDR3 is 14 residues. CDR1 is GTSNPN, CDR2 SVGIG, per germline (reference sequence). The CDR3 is CAWSGHRERSEAFF. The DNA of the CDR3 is TGTGCCTGGAGCGGCCACAGGGAGCGGTCTGAAGCTTTCTTT.

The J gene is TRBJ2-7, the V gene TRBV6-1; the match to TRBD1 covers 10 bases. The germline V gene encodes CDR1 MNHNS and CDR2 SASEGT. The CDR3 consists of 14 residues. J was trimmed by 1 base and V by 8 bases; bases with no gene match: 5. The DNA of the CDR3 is TGTGCCAGCGAGGACAGGGGGGGATCCTACGAGCAGTACTTC. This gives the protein CASEDRGGSYEQYF.

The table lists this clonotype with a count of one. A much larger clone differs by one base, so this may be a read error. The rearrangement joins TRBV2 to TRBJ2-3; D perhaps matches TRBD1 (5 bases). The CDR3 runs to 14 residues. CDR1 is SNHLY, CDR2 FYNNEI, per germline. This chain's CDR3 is CASIPFGATDTQSF. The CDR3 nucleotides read TGTGCCAGCATCCCTTTTGGGGCCACAGATACGCAGTCTTTT.

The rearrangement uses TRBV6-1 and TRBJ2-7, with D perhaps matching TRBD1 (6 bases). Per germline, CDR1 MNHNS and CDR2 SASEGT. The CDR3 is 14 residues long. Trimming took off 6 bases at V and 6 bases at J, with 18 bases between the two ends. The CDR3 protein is CASSPTGSTGEQYF. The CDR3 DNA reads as TGTGCCAGCAGCCCGACAGGATCTACTGGCGAGCAGTACTTC.